This T cell receptor beta chain was obtained from a study of PD-L1 blockade in urothelial cancer. Study-level background: The patients' atezolizumab therapy, 1,200 mg intravenously every 3 weeks, started in the mid-2010s. Per blood sample, T cells had a median of roughly 150,000.

Study-level points and caveats: Blood clones associated with the tumor expanded more at 3 weeks in durable-benefit patients.

Assay: immunoSEQ multiplex PCR; the TCRdb copy retains only in-frame clones and omits some. The table lists tens of thousands of clones, roughly 82% of them singletons. A remark on this clone: The antigen remains unidentified.

The sequences come from PBMCs, collected around atezolizumab (anti-PD-L1) treatment. This receptor was taken from a man in his 70s with urothelial cancer.

CDR3 in DNA: TGTGCCACCCGAGAGGGAACCTACACTGAAGCTTTCTTT. This sequence encodes CATREGTYTEAFF. V gene TRBV6-1 combines with J gene TRBJ1-1, with D unresolved. Germline CDR1 is MNHNS and CDR2 is SASEGT. CDR3 length: 13 amino acids. V lost 10 bases and J lost 3, with 15 bases in between.